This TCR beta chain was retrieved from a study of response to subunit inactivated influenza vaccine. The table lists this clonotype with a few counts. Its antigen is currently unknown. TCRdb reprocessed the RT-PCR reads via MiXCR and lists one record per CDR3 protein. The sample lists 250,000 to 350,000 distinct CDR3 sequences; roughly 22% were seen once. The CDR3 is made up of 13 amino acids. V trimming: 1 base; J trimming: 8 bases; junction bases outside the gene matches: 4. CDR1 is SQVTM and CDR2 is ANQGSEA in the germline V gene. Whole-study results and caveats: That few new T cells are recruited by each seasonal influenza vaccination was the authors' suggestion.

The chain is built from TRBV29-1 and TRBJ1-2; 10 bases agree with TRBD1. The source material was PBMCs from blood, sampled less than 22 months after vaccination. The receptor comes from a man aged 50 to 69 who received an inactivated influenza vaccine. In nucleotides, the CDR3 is TGCAGCGTTGAAGGACAGGGGGCAAAGGGCTACACCTTC. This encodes CSVEGQGAKGYTF.